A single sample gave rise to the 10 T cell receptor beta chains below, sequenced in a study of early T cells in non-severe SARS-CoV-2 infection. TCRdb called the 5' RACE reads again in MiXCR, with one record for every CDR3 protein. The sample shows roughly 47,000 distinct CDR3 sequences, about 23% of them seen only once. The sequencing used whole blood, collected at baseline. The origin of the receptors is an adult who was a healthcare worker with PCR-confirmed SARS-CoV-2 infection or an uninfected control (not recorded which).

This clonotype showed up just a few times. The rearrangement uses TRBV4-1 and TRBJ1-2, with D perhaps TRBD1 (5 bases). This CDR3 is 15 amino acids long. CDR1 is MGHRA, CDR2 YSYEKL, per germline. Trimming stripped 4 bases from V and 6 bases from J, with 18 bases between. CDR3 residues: CASSRLGDLGDGYTF. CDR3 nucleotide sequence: TGCGCCAGCAGCCGGTTAGGGGATTTGGGGGATGGCTACACCTTC.

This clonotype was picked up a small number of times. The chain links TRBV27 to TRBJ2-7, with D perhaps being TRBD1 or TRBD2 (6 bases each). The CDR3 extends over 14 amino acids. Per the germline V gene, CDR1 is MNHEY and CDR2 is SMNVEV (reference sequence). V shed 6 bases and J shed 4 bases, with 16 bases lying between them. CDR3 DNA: TGTGCCAGCAGCATAAGACAGGAGGGATACGAGCAGTACTTC. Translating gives CASSIRQEGYEQYF.

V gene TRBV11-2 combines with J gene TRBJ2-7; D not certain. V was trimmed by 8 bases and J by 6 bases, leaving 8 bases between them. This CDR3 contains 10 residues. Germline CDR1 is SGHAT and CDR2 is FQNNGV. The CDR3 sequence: CASYGREQYF. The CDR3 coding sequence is TGTGCCAGCTACGGCCGCGAGCAGTACTTC.

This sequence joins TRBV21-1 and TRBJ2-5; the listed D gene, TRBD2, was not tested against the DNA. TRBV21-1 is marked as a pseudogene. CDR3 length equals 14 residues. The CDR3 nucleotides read TGTGCCAGCAGCCCCGGGACTATAGAAGAGACCCAGTACTTC. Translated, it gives CASSPGTIEETQYF.

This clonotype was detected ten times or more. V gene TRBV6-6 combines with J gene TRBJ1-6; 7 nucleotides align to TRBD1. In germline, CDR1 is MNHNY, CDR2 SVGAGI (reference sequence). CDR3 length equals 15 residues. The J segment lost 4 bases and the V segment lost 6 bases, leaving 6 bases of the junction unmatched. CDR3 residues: CASRPEQGYNSPLHF. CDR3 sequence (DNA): TGTGCCAGCAGACCCGAACAGGGGTATAATTCACCCCTCCACTTT.

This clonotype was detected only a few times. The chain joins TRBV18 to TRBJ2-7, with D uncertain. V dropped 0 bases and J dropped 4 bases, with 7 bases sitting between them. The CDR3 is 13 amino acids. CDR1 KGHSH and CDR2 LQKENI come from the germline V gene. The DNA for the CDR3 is TGTGCCAGCTCACCACCGGACGGGTACGAGCAGTACTTC. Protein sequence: CASSPPDGYEQYF.

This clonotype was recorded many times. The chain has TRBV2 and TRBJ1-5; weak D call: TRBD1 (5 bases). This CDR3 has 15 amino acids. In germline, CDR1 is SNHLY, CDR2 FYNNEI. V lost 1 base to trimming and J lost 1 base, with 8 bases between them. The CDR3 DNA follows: TGTGCCAGCAGTGAAGAGGGGTGGAGCAATCAGCCCCAGCATTTT. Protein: CASSEEGWSNQPQHF.

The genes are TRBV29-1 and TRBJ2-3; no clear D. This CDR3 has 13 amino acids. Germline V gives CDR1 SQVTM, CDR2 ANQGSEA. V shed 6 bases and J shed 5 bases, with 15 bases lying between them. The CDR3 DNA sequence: TGCAGCGTCGATCCCCGGCGCGGAGATACGCAGTATTTT. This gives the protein CSVDPRRGDTQYF.

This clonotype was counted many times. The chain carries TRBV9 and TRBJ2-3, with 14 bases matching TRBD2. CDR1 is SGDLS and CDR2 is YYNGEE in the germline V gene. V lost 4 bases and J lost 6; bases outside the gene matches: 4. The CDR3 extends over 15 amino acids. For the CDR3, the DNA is TGTGCCAGCAGCTGGACTAGCGGGGGGAGCGATACGCAGTATTTT. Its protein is CASSWTSGGSDTQYF.

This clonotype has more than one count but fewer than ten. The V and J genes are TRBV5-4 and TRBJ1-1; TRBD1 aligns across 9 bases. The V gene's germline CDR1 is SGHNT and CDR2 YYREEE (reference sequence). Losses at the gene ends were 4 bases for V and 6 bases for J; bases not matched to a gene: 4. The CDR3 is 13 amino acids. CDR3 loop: CASSPRQGAEAFF. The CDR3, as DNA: TGTGCCAGCAGCCCCCGACAGGGGGCTGAAGCTTTCTTT.